The clone carrying this TCR beta chain was counted a few times. The V and J ends lost 4 bases and 9 bases, in that order; junction bases with no gene match: 5. CDR3 length: 15 residues. Germline CDR1 is MNHNY and CDR2 is SVGAGI (reference sequence). The library attached unique molecular identifiers to individual cDNA molecules. TCRdb itself ran the RACE reads through MiXCR, one entry per CDR3 protein. The table includes 75,000 to 100,000 distinct CDR3 sequences, 12% detected once. This record comes from a study of human T cells and chemical hapten exposure. Time point here: patch test 1, 2 weeks after DPC sensitization. Described treatment: therapeutic diphenylcyclopropenone sensitization with weekly scalp DPC.

The chain carries TRBV6-6 and TRBJ2-3; 15 bases line up with TRBD2. Sequenced material: whole blood, taken in connection with sensitization to the hapten diphenylcyclopropenone (DPC). The receptor was derived from a woman in her 40s with alopecia areata. Some clones in this sample may be carry-over from other donors' samples. CDR3 loop: CASSSGLAGGETQYF. For the CDR3, the DNA is TGTGCCAGCAGTTCGGGACTAGCGGGGGGTGAGACGCAGTATTTT.